Below, 25 T cell receptor beta chains from the same sample are listed, as sequenced in a study of blood T cell repertoires in COVID-19. Here immunoSEQ multiplex PCR was the method, and the copy in TCRdb shows in-frame clones only, minus some. The table lists some 340,000 clones, approximately 91% of them singletons. Sample: PBMCs or T cells enriched from blood (not recorded which). The source of these receptors is a woman aged 25 to 39 who had been exposed to COVID-19.

This clone was found many times. The J gene is TRBJ2-5, the V gene TRBV2; 7 nucleotides match TRBD2. Germline V lookup: CDR1 SNHLY, CDR2 FYNNEI. The ends lost 5 bases at V and 4 bases at J; junction bases unmatched: 10. The CDR3 length is 15 residues. This chain's CDR3 is CASSRIGRTGETQYF. The CDR3 DNA is TGTGCCAGCAGTCGGATCGGGAGGACGGGAGAGACCCAGTACTTC.

The chain carries TRBV30 and TRBJ1-4, with no clear D. There are 16 residues in the CDR3. In germline, CDR1 is GTSNPN, CDR2 SVGIG (reference sequence). Trimming pared 0 bases from V and 8 bases from J, leaving 19 bases between. The CDR3 region is CAWSVLLVGAGEKLFF. The DNA of the CDR3 is TGTGCCTGGAGTGTTCTTCTTGTGGGAGCTGGGGAAAAACTGTTTTTT.

The V call is TRBV5-1, the J call TRBJ1-4; TRBD1 matches 8 bases. V shed 4 bases and J 5 bases; nucleotides not matched to a gene: 7. The germline V gene encodes CDR1 SGHRS and CDR2 YFSETQ. The CDR3 consists of 15 residues. The CDR3 sequence is CASSRRTGPNEKLFF. CDR3 DNA sequence: TGCGCCAGCAGCAGACGGACAGGGCCGAATGAAAAACTGTTTTTT. The variable domain in full, completed from reference TRBV5-1 and TRBJ1-4, reads KAGVTQTPRYLIKTRGQQVTLSCSPISGHRSVSWYQQTPGQGLQFLFEYFSETQRNKGNFPGRFSGRQFSNSRSEMNVSTLELGDSALYLCASSRRTGPNEKLFFGSGTQLSVL.

In its sample, this clone was seen once. This chain joins TRBV19 and TRBJ1-2; D is uncertain. V dropped 3 bases and J dropped 8 bases, with 7 bases sitting between them. CDR3 length equals 11 residues. Germline-derived CDR1 and CDR2 are LNHDA and SQIVND (reference sequence). The CDR3 loop is CASSMGRGYTF. The CDR3 DNA reads TGTGCCAGTAGTATGGGCAGGGGCTACACCTTC.

The chain uses TRBV19 and TRBJ2-7; TRBD1 might be the D (6 bases). The CDR3 contains 15 residues. Trimming pared 2 bases from V and 1 base from J, leaving 12 bases between. Per the germline V gene, CDR1 is LNHDA and CDR2 is SQIVND (reference sequence). CDR3 in amino acids: CASSISRGSSYEQYF. The CDR3, as DNA: TGTGCCAGTAGTATAAGCAGGGGCAGTTCCTACGAGCAGTACTTC.

This clone was detected once. This chain uses TRBV7-9 with TRBJ2-2, with a tentative D call TRBD2 (5 bases). The CDR3 contains 12 residues. Germline-derived CDR1 and CDR2 are SEHNR and FQNEAQ (reference sequence). V dropped 5 bases and J dropped 13 bases, with 14 bases sitting between them. CDR3 residues: CASSIRTALLFF. In DNA, the CDR3 is TGTGCCAGCAGCATCCGGACTGCCTTGCTGTTTTTT.

The J gene is TRBJ1-5, the V gene TRBV4-2; D gene unclear. Germline loops: CDR1 LGHNA, CDR2 YNFKEQ. Trimming cost V 0 bases and J 0 bases, with 6 bases left between them. The CDR3 runs 15 residues. Here the CDR3 reads CASSQDRVSNQPQHF. The CDR3 DNA is TGTGCCAGCAGCCAAGATCGAGTTAGCAATCAGCCCCAGCATTTT.

This chain joins TRBV5-1 and TRBJ2-1; TRBD2 might be the D (5 bases). Trimming removed 0 bases from V and 0 bases from J, with 7 bases in between. CDR3 length: 15 amino acids. Germline CDR1 is SGHRS and CDR2 is YFSETQ. CDR3 protein: CASSLAGISYNEQFF. The CDR3 DNA sequence: TGCGCCAGCAGCTTGGCGGGGATCTCCTACAATGAGCAGTTCTTC.

The rearrangement links TRBV6-5 to TRBJ2-7; D unresolved. The CDR3 is 14 amino acids. The V gene's germline CDR1 is MNHEY and CDR2 SVGAGI. V was pared by 6 bases and J by 0 bases, with 12 bases between. In nucleotides, the CDR3 is TGTGCCAGCAGGAGCGTCAAGAGCTCCTACGAGCAGTACTTC. The encoded protein is CASRSVKSSYEQYF.

The V call is TRBV21-1, the J call TRBJ1-5; the table's D call TRBD1 went unverified against the DNA. TRBV21-1 is a listed pseudogene. The CDR3 sequence is 14 residues long. This chain's CDR3 is CASSLQGRRSAQHF. DNA of the CDR3: TGTGCCAGCAGCCTACAGGGTAGGCGATCAGCCCAGCATTTT.

The CDR3 DNA reads TGTGCCAGTAGTATTATTGGAGGCAATCAGCCCCAGCATTTT. Residues: CASSIIGGNQPQHF. The chain uses TRBV19 and TRBJ1-5, with unresolved D. This CDR3 region has 14 residues. The germline gives CDR1 LNHDA, CDR2 SQIVND (reference sequence). Trimming removed 3 bases at V and 2 bases at J, with 8 bases between.

The genes are TRBV6-2 or TRBV6-3 and TRBJ1-1, with a weak D call TRBD1 (6 bases). Germline V gene sequence: CDR1 MNHEY, CDR2 SVGEGT. Trimming cost V 2 bases and J 3 bases, with 16 bases left between them. The CDR3 is made up of 16 amino acids. The CDR3 DNA reads TGTGCCAGCAGTTACCGAACCACAGGGAGGGACACTGAAGCTTTCTTT. This encodes CASSYRTTGRDTEAFF.

V and J are TRBV29-1 and TRBJ1-1; possible D gene TRBD1, 5 bases. Germline V gives CDR1 SQVTM, CDR2 ANQGSEA. With 7 bases removed from V and 4 bases from J, the gap between germline ends came to 13 bases. The CDR3 spans 12 residues. The CDR3 DNA is TGCAGCGCCCCGACCGGGGGCACTGAAGCTTTCTTT. Protein product: CSAPTGGTEAFF.

The rearrangement links TRBV24-1 to TRBJ1-1, with a weak D call TRBD1 (6 bases). The V gene's germline CDR1 is KGHDR and CDR2 SFDVKD. V was pared by 2 bases and J by 2 bases, with 11 bases between. The CDR3 has 15 residues. CDR3 nucleotides: TGTGCCACCAGTGATTCGAGGACAGCAAACACTGAAGCTTTCTTT. It yields the protein CATSDSRTANTEAFF.

The chain is built from TRBV6-2 or TRBV6-3 and TRBJ2-1; TRBD1 matches 8 bases. CDR1 and CDR2 (germline): MNHEY, SVGEGT. Trimming cost V 6 bases and J 5 bases; bases outside gene matches: 9. The CDR3 covers 15 residues. This chain's CDR3 is CASRPAGTGHNEQFF. In nucleotides, the CDR3 is TGTGCCAGCAGACCTGCTGGGACAGGTCACAATGAGCAGTTCTTC.

This clone has just one count. The chain joins TRBV6-5 to TRBJ1-2; no clear D gene. The CDR3 runs to 15 residues. Germline CDR1 is MNHEY and CDR2 is SVGAGI. The V end was cut by 4 bases, the J end by 3 bases, with 15 bases between. In DNA, the CDR3 is TGTGCCAGCAGTTTTTCTTCGCGGCCCTACTATGGCTACACCTTC. Translating it yields CASSFSSRPYYGYTF.

This clone is a singleton in its sample. The genes are TRBV5-1 and TRBJ2-1; TRBD1 is a possible D gene (6 bases). The CDR3 has 14 amino acids. Germline V CDR1 and CDR2: SGHRS, YFSETQ. The V and J ends lost 2 bases and 4 bases respectively, with 10 bases between them. The CDR3 sequence: CASSFRTVYNEQFF. CDR3 in DNA: TGCGCCAGCAGCTTTCGGACAGTGTACAATGAGCAGTTCTTC.

The rearrangement links TRBV2 to TRBJ1-5, with a weak D call TRBD1 (5 bases). This CDR3 spans 13 amino acids. Trimming left V 7 bases short and J 8 bases short, with 15 bases between. The V gene's germline CDR1 is SNHLY and CDR2 FYNNEI. CDR3 in DNA: TGTGCCAGCATCACTAAATGGGGGGAGCCCCAGCATTTT. It specifies CASITKWGEPQHF.

The chain is built from TRBV18 and TRBJ1-6; 8 bases fit TRBD1. Germline loops: CDR1 KGHSH, CDR2 LQKENI. V was clipped by 1 base and J by 7 bases; unmatched bases: 15. CDR3 length equals 19 residues. This chain's CDR3 is CASSPRQGALGGGNSPLHF. Here the CDR3 DNA reads TGTGCCAGCTCACCACGGCAGGGGGCATTGGGTGGTGGGAATTCACCCCTCCACTTT. The full variable domain, with the rest looked up from reference TRBV18 and TRBJ1-6, is NAGVMQNPRHLVRRRGQEARLRCSPMKGHSHVYWYRQLPEEGLKFMVYLQKENIIDESGMPKERFSAEFPKEGPSILRIQQVVRGDSAAYFCASSPRQGALGGGNSPLHFGNGTRLTVT.

This sequence joins TRBV24-1 and TRBJ2-7; 10 bases are a match to TRBD1. CDR1 and CDR2 from the germline V gene are KGHDR and SFDVKD. The CDR3 is 18 residues long. V shed 8 bases and J 3 bases; nucleotides not matched to a gene: 18. CDR3 DNA sequence: TGTGCCACCACCGGGACAGGGGATTTGTCTGGCTTCTGCTACGAGCAGTACTTC. It codes for CATTGTGDLSGFCYEQYF.

This clone has only one observation. This chain links TRBV3-1 (or the pseudogene TRBV3-2) with TRBJ2-1; 10 bases map to TRBD1. With V trimmed by 1 base and J by 16 bases, 4 bases remained unmatched. Germline V CDR1 and CDR2: LGHDT, YNNKEL (reference sequence). The CDR3 extends over 12 amino acids. This chain's CDR3 is CASSQATGGSFF. CDR3 DNA: TGTGCCAGCAGCCAAGCGACAGGGGGCTCTTTCTTC.

A single count supports this clone. The J gene is TRBJ1-5, the V gene TRBV4-1, with TRBD1 identical over 9 bases. The J segment lost 6 bases and the V segment lost 8 bases, leaving 8 bases of the junction unmatched. Germline CDR1 reads MGHRA; CDR2 reads YSYEKL. This CDR3 is built from 14 residues. Here the CDR3 reads CASGRTGEGQPQHF. DNA of the CDR3: TGCGCCAGCGGTCGGACAGGGGAGGGTCAGCCCCAGCATTTT.

This chain uses TRBV7-2 with TRBJ2-1; D ambiguous. The V end was cut by 3 bases, the J end by 4 bases, with 7 bases between. CDR1 SGHTA and CDR2 FQGNSA come from the germline V gene. This CDR3 comprises 13 residues. CDR3 in amino acids: CASSFAGYNEQFF. CDR3 sequence (DNA): TGTGCCAGCAGCTTCGCCGGTTACAATGAGCAGTTCTTC.

The chain links TRBV6-2 or TRBV6-3 to TRBJ2-1; D is perhaps TRBD1 (5 bases). This CDR3 comprises 18 residues. V was shortened by 4 bases and J by 2 bases, with 21 bases between the two germline ends. Germline assignment: CDR1 MNHEY and CDR2 SVGEGT. Here the CDR3 DNA reads TGTGCCAGCAGTTCCCCTTGGGGAAGCAGGGCCCCCTACAATGAGCAGTTCTTC. Encoded protein: CASSSPWGSRAPYNEQFF.

The chain couples TRBV9 to TRBJ1-3, with a possible D match to TRBD1 (6 bases). This CDR3 has 14 amino acids. Trimming took off 4 bases at V and 1 base at J, with 9 bases between the two ends. Germline V gene sequence: CDR1 SGDLS, CDR2 YYNGEE. CDR3: CASSRGGSGNTIYF. The CDR3 bases are TGTGCCAGCAGCCGAGGGGGATCTGGAAACACCATATATTTT.